Here is one TCR beta chain with its context. This specimen comes from a study of blood T cell repertoires in COVID-19. Study overall: Researchers got acute and convalescent COVID-19 samples from the United States, Italy and Spain. In each case, the material was cDNA or gDNA derived from T cells, B-cell-depleted T cells, or PBMCs.

V was clipped by 0 bases and J by 7 bases, with 16 bases between them. Germline V lookup: CDR1 LNHNV, CDR2 YYDKDF (reference sequence). The CDR3 is made up of 16 amino acids. Study processing details: Nucleated cell counts were estimated from reference gene primer amplification. Profiling relied on immunoSEQ multiplex PCR, and the TCRdb table lists in-frame clones only, not all of them. That table supplies the V and J calls and clone size; D and trimming were determined from the DNA. This sample has 60,000 or so clones, with around four fifths found just once. The sequenced sample consisted of peripheral blood. This TCR derives from a woman aged 45-60 years with active or convalescent COVID-19. The V and J genes are TRBV15 and TRBJ2-1; TRBD1 might be the D (6 bases). CDR3 DNA sequence: TGTGCCACCAGCAGAGATATCGCCGCAAGGGGGAATGAGCAGTTCTTC. Protein sequence: CATSRDIAARGNEQFF.